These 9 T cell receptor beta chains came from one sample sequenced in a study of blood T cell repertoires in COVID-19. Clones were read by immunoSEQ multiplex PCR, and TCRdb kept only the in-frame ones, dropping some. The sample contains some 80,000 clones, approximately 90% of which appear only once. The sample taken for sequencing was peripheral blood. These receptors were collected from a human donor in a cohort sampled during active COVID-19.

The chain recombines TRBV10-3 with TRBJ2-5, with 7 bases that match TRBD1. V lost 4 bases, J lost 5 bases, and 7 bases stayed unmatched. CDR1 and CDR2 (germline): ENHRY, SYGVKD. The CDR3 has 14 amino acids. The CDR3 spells CAISGEGGWETQYF. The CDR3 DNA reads TGTGCCATCAGTGGAGAAGGGGGCTGGGAGACCCAGTACTTC.

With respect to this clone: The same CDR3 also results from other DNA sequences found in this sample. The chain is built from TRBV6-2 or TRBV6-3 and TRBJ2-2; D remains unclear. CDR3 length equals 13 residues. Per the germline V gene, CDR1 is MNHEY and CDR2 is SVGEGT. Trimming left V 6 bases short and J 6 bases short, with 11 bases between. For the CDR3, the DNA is TGTGCCAGCAGCCCCCCAGGATCCGGGGAGCTGTTTTTT. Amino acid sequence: CASSPPGSGELFF.

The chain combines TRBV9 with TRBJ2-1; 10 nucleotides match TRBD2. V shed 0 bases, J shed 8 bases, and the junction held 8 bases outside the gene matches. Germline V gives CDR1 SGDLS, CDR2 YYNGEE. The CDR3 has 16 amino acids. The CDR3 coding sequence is TGTGCCAGCAGCGTAGTGGGTAGCGGGGGGTTGGATGAGCAGTTCTTC. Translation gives CASSVVGSGGLDEQFF. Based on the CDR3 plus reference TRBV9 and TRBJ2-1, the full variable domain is DSGVTQTPKHLITATGQRVTLRCSPRSGDLSVYWYQQSLDQGLQFLIQYYNGEERAKGNILERFSAQQFPDLHSELNLSSLELGDSALYFCASSVVGSGGLDEQFFGPGTRLTVL.

Here the CDR3 reads CSASPGTTGGSYNEQFF. The DNA of the CDR3 is TGCAGTGCCAGTCCCGGGACTACCGGTGGATCTTACAATGAGCAGTTCTTC. This sequence joins TRBV20-1 and TRBJ2-1; 7 bases map to TRBD2. This CDR3 is built from 17 residues. V shed 6 bases, J shed 4 bases, and the junction held 18 bases outside the gene matches. Germline CDR1 DFQATT, CDR2 SNEGSKA (reference sequence).

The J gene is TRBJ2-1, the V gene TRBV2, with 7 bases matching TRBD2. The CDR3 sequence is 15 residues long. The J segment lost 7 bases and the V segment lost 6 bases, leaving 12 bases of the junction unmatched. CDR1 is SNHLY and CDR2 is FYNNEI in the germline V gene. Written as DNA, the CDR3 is TGTGCCAGCAGACCGCTAGCGGCAACACTTAATGAGCAGTTCTTC. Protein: CASRPLAATLNEQFF.

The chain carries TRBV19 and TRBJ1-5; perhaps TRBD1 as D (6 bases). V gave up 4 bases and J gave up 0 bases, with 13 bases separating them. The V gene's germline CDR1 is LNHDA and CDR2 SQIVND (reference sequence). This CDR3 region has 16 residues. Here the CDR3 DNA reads TGTGCCAGTAGTACCAGGACAGAAAATAGCAATCAGCCCCAGCATTTT. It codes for CASSTRTENSNQPQHF.

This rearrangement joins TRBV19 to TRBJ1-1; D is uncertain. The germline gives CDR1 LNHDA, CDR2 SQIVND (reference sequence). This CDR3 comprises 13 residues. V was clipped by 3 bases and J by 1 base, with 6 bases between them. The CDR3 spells CASSITENTEAFF. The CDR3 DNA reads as TGTGCCAGTAGTATCACTGAGAACACTGAAGCTTTCTTT.

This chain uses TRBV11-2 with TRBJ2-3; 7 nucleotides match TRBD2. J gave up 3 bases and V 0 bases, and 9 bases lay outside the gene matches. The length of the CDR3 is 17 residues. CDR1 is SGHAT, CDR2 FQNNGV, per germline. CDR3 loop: CASSLDRAGVVTDTQYF. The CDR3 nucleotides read TGTGCCAGCAGCTTAGATAGGGCGGGGGTAGTAACAGATACGCAGTATTTT.

The CDR3 loop is CASSSLQGAEETQYF. As DNA, the CDR3 is TGTGCCAGCAGCTCCCTACAGGGGGCGGAGGAGACCCAGTACTTC. The chain combines TRBV5-6 with TRBJ2-5, with 9 bases fitting TRBD1. The CDR3 covers 15 residues. The J segment lost 5 bases and the V segment lost 3 bases, leaving 8 bases of the junction unmatched. The germline CDR1 and CDR2 sequences are SGHDT and YYEEEE.